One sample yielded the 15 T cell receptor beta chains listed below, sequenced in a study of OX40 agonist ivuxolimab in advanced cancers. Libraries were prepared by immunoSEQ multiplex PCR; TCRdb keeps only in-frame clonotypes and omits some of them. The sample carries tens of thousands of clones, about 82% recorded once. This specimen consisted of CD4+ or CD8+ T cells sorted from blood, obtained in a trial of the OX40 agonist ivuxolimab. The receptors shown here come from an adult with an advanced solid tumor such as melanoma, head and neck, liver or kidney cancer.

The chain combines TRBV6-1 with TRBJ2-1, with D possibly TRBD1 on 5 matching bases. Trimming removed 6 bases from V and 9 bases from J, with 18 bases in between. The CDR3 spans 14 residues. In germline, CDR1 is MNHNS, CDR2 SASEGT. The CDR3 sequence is CASSELPGNAEQFF. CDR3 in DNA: TGTGCCAGCAGCGAACTACCAGGGAATGCTGAGCAGTTCTTC.

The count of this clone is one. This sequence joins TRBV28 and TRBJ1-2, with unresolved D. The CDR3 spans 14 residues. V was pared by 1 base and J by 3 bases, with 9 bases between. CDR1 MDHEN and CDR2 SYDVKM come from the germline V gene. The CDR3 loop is CASSLSPGHYGYTF. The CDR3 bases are TGTGCCAGCAGTTTATCCCCAGGCCACTATGGCTACACCTTC.

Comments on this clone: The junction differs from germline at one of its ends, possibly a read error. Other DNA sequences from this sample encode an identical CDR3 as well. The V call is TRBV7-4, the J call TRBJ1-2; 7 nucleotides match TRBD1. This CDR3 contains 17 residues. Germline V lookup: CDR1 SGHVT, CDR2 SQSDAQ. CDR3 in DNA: TGTGCCAGCAGCCCAAGATTCCGGGCCAGGGGGTACTATGGTTACACCTTC. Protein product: CASSPRFRARGYYGYTF.

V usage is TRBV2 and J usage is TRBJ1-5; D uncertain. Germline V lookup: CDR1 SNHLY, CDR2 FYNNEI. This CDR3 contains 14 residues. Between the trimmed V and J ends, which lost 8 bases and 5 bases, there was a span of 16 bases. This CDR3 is CASGPRHEDQPQHF. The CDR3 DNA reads TGTGCCAGCGGTCCAAGGCACGAAGATCAGCCCCAGCATTTT.

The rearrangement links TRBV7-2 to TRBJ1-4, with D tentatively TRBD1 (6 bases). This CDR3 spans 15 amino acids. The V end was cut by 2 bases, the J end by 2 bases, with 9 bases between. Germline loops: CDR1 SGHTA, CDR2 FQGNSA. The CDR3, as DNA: TGTGCCAGCAGCTTAACGGGGGCGACTAATGAAAAACTGTTTTTT. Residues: CASSLTGATNEKLFF. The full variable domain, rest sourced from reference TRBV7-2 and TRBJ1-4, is GAGVSQSPSNKVTEKGKDVELRCDPISGHTALYWYRQSLGQGLEFLIYFQGNSAPDKSGLPSDRFSAERTGGSVSTLTIQRTQQEDSAVYLCASSLTGATNEKLFFGSGTQLSVL.

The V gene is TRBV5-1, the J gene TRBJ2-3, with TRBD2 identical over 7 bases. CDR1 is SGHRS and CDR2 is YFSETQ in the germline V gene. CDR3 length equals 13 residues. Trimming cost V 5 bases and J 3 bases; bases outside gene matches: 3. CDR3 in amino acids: CASRPGGTDTQYF. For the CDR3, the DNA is TGCGCCAGCAGGCCGGGGGGAACAGATACGCAGTATTTT.

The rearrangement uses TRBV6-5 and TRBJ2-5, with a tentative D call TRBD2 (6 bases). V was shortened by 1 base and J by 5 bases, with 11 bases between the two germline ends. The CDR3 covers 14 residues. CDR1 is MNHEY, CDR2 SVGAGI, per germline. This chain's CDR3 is CASSYWRGVETQYF. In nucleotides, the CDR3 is TGTGCCAGCAGTTACTGGAGGGGAGTTGAGACCCAGTACTTC.

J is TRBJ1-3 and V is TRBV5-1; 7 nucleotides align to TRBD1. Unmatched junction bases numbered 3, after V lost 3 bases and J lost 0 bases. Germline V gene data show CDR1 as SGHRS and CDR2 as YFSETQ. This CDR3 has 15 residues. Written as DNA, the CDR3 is TGCGCCAGCAGCTCGGGACAGAGCTCTGGAAACACCATATATTTT. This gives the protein CASSSGQSSGNTIYF. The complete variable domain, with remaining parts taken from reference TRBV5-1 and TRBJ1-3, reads KAGVTQTPRYLIKTRGQQVTLSCSPISGHRSVSWYQQTPGQGLQFLFEYFSETQRNKGNFPGRFSGRQFSNSRSEMNVSTLELGDSALYLCASSSGQSSGNTIYFGEGSWLTVV.

The CDR3 DNA reads as TGTGCCAGCAGTGAAGAGCGGGCCCTCTCCTACAATGAGCAGTTCTTC. Translating gives CASSEERALSYNEQFF. The V gene is TRBV2, the J gene TRBJ2-1; TRBD2 is a possible D gene (6 bases). Looked up from germline, CDR1 is SNHLY and CDR2 is FYNNEI. The CDR3 is 16 residues long. The V and J ends lost 1 base and 0 bases respectively, with 10 bases between them. Combining the CDR3 with reference TRBV2 and TRBJ2-1 gives the whole variable domain EPEVTQTPSHQVTQMGQEVILRCVPISNHLYFYWYRQILGQKVEFLVSFYNNEISEKSEIFDDQFSVERPDGSNFTLKIRSTKLEDSAMYFCASSEERALSYNEQFFGPGTRLTVL.

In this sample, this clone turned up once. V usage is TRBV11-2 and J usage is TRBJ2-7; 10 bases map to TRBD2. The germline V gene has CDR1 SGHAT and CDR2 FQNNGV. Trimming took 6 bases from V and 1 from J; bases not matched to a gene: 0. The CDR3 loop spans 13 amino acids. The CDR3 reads CASRTSGSYEQYF. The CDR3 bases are TGTGCCAGCAGGACTAGCGGGTCCTACGAGCAGTACTTC.

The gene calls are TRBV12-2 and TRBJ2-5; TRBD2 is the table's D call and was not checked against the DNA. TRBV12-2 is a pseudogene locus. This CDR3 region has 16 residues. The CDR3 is CASRKQGLAGGETQYF. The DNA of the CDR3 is TGTGCAAGTCGCAAGCAAGGACTAGCGGGAGGGGAGACCCAGTACTTC.

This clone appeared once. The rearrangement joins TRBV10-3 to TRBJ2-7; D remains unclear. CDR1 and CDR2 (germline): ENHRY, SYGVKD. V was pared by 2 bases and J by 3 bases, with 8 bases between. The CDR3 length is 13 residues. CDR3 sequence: CAISERSDYEQYF. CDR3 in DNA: TGTGCCATCAGTGAGAGGTCAGACTACGAGCAGTACTTC.

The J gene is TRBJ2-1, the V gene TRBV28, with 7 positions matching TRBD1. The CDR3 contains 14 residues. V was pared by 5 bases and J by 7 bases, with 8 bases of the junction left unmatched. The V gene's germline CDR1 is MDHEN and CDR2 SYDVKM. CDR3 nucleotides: TGTGCCAGCAGTATTACCGGGACAGAAAATGAGCAGTTCTTC. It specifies CASSITGTENEQFF.

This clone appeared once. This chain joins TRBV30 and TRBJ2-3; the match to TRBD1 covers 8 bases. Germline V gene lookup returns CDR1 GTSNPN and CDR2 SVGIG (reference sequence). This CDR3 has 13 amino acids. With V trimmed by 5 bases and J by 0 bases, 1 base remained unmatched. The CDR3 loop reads CAWGQGSTDTQYF. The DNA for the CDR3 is TGTGCCTGGGGACAGGGTAGCACAGATACGCAGTATTTT.

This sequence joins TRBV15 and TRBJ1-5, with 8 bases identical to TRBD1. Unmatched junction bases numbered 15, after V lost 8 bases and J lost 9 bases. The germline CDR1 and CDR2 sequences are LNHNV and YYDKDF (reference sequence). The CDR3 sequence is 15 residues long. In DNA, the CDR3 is TGTGCCACCTTCAGACCGACAGGGGCCAAGGGGCCCCAGCATTTT. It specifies CATFRPTGAKGPQHF. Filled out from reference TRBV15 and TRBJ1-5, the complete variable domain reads DAMVIQNPRYQVTQFGKPVTLSCSQTLNHNVMYWYQQKSSQAPKLLFHYYDKDFNNEADTPDNFQSRRPNTSFCFLDIRSPGLGDTAMYLCATFRPTGAKGPQHFGDGTRLSIL.